This T cell receptor beta chain is drawn from a study of response to subunit inactivated influenza vaccine (dated by TCRdb to the late 2010s). Study-level background: Deep quantitative profiling of the T cell receptor repertoire was used in the study to follow responses to a trivalent subunit inactivated influenza vaccine. What the authors observed across the whole study: It was suggested by the authors that each seasonal influenza vaccination may recruit only a limited number of new T cells.

Notes on this clonotype: Its antigen is still unknown. Base qualities were left out, and no much larger clone turns up one base away.

Preparation of the library involved RT-PCR. Sequencing relied on an Illumina HiSeq 2500. TCRdb applied fastp at Q25 and MiXCR to the public reads, then kept only in-frame beta chains. Under each unique CDR3 protein, matching rows form one entry showing the most common genes and DNA. In all, the sample holds roughly 700,000 distinct CDR3 sequences, and approximately 14% of those were seen once. The ten biggest clones cover 6% to 7% of the sample. Sequencing used PBMCs from blood, obtained roughly 15 days before vaccination. The sequence was obtained from a man in his fifties who received an inactivated influenza vaccine. Donor details come from another sample of the same person, matched by shared clones.

The nucleotides are TGTGCCAGCAGTTTTCCCACAGTTAGGCAAGAGACCCAGTACTTC. Translated, this is CASSFPTVRQETQYF. Here the chain combines TRBV28 and TRBJ2-5; there is no confident call for the D gene. The germline V gene sets CDR1 to MDHEN and CDR2 to SYDVKM. Trimming costs V 3 bases and J 2 bases, and their ends lie 13 bases apart. The cysteine opens and the phenylalanine closes a CDR3 of 15 amino acids. Here the CDR3 DNA is all that survives: 45 bases in frame from base 1.